Below are 11 T cell receptor beta chains sequenced from a single sample in a study of metastatic and nonmetastatic thyroid tumors. Patients had received no treatment of any kind before thyroid surgery. TCRdb called clones again from the PCR reads with MiXCR. The table includes around 20,000 clones, 15% to 20% detected once. Input material: blood. The receptor source for this set is a female donor with papillary thyroid cancer or a benign thyroid nodule (not recorded which). Some clones in this sample may be carry-over from other donors' samples.

V usage is TRBV10-1 and J usage is TRBJ1-2; no clear D gene. This CDR3 comprises 13 residues. Per germline, CDR1 WNHNN and CDR2 SYGVQD (reference sequence). V lost 3 bases and J lost 2, with 7 bases in between. CDR3: CASSDSHNYGYTF. CDR3 DNA sequence: TGCGCCAGCAGTGACAGCCACAACTATGGCTACACCTTC.

This clone was found many times. Possible read error: a much larger clone is one base away. This chain links TRBV7-3 with TRBJ2-1; 10 nucleotides line up with TRBD2. The CDR3 covers 15 residues. Trimming removed 8 bases from V and 4 bases from J; junction bases left unmatched: 8. Germline V lookup: CDR1 SGHTA, CDR2 FQGTGA. The chain's CDR3 is CASGRYSGGYNEQFF. The CDR3 DNA sequence: TGTGCCAGCGGCCGATATAGCGGGGGGTACAATGAGCAGTTCTTC.

Many counts were recorded for this clone. The V gene is TRBV11-2, the J gene TRBJ1-3, with D maybe TRBD1 (5 bases). Germline V gene data show CDR1 as SGHAT and CDR2 as FQNNGV. The CDR3 has 14 residues. The germline V and J ends were trimmed by 5 bases and 2 bases, with 10 bases remaining between them. The CDR3 protein is CASSVRGAGNTIYF. CDR3 nucleotide sequence: TGTGCCAGCAGCGTTAGAGGGGCTGGAAACACCATATATTTT.

This clone was counted at least ten times. A much bigger clone sits one base away, suggesting this may be a read error. This chain connects TRBV6-1 to TRBJ1-1; D not certain. Germline CDR1 is MNHNS and CDR2 is SASEGT. V was clipped by 4 bases and J by 4 bases, with 13 bases between them. The CDR3 has 14 residues. The CDR3: CASSVEGSSTEAFF. The CDR3 region has the DNA TGTGCCAGCAGTGTCGAAGGGAGCAGCACTGAAGCTTTCTTT.

This clone was recorded many times. Other DNA sequences in this specimen translate into the identical CDR3. This rearrangement joins TRBV7-9 to TRBJ1-1, with no clear D. Germline V gene data show CDR1 as SEHNR and CDR2 as FQNEAQ (reference sequence). The CDR3 runs 12 residues. V was clipped by 3 bases and J by 7 bases, with 9 bases between them. Here the CDR3 DNA reads TGTGCCAGCAGCTTGTCAGCTAGTGAAGCTTTCTTT. It is translated as CASSLSASEAFF.

There are many counts of this clone. V and J are TRBV3-1 and TRBJ2-4; D possibly corresponds to TRBD2 (7 bases). Germline loops: CDR1 LGHDT, CDR2 YNNKEL (reference sequence). The V end was cut by 1 base, the J end by 4 bases, with 17 bases between. This CDR3 has 17 amino acids. CDR3 nucleotides: TGTGCCAGCAGCCAAGGAGGGGGGGGAATTAGAAAAAACATTCAGTACTTC. Translation gives CASSQGGGGIRKNIQYF.

This clone was picked up many times. This chain uses TRBV5-1 with TRBJ2-3; D might be TRBD1 or TRBD2, each matching 5 bases. From germline, CDR1 is SGHRS and CDR2 YFSETQ. The V gene lost 0 bases and the J gene lost 0 bases, with 14 bases spanning the gap. The CDR3 runs 17 residues. CDR3: CASSLDGRDRSTDTQYF. The DNA of the CDR3 is TGCGCCAGCAGCTTGGACGGCAGGGACCGAAGCACAGATACGCAGTATTTT.

This chain links TRBV30 with TRBJ1-6, with D perhaps matching TRBD1 (5 bases). This CDR3 comprises 14 residues. The germline V and J ends were trimmed by 6 bases and 8 bases, with 17 bases remaining between them. Looked up from germline, CDR1 is GTSNPN and CDR2 is SVGIG (reference sequence). CDR3 in amino acids: CACGGTVTHSPLHF. The CDR3, as DNA: TGTGCCTGTGGGGGGACCGTGACTCATTCACCCCTCCACTTT.

As to this clone: Possible read error: a much larger clone is one base away. This rearrangement joins TRBV20-1 to TRBJ2-7; 7 bases are a match to TRBD2. V was pared by 4 bases and J by 1 base, with 7 bases of the junction left unmatched. Germline values: CDR1 DFQATT, CDR2 SNEGSKA (reference sequence). This CDR3 spans 14 amino acids. The CDR3 is CSAIVRESSYEQYF. The CDR3 DNA is TGCAGTGCTATTGTGCGGGAGAGTTCCTACGAGCAGTACTTC.

Ten or more counts support this clone. The V call is TRBV5-4, the J call TRBJ2-1, with D unclear. The CDR3 totals 13 residues. Per germline, CDR1 SGHNT and CDR2 YYREEE (reference sequence). Trimming shortened V by 6 bases and J by 8 bases, and 15 bases separated the two germline ends. The CDR3 sequence is CASTVAFLDEQFF. Written as DNA, the CDR3 is TGTGCCAGCACCGTGGCTTTTTTGGATGAGCAGTTCTTC.

This clone has ten or more counts. The chain has TRBV10-3 and TRBJ2-7; TRBD2 matches at 15 bases. Germline V gene data show CDR1 as ENHRY and CDR2 as SYGVKD. The CDR3 has 18 amino acids. With 6 bases clipped from V and 7 bases from J, the junction kept 16 bases outside the gene matches. The CDR3 bases are TGTGCCATCAGAGCCCCCAGGACTAGCGGGGGGGCCGGGGAAGAGCAGTACTTC. Protein product: CAIRAPRTSGGAGEEQYF.